The next 29 T cell receptor beta chains were all read from a single sample in a study of response to subunit inactivated influenza vaccine. TCRdb independently ran MiXCR on the RT-PCR reads; one entry per CDR3 protein. Here the sample spans about 530,000 distinct CDR3 sequences, roughly 13% being singletons. The sample in question was PBMCs from blood, obtained 40 to 50 days after vaccination. These receptors all stem from a middle-aged man who received an inactivated influenza vaccine.

This rearrangement joins TRBV5-6 to TRBJ2-1; the D gene is possibly TRBD1 (5 bases). This CDR3 contains 12 residues. Trimming removed 4 bases at V and 8 bases at J, with 10 bases between. CDR1 and CDR2 (germline): SGHDT, YYEEEE. The CDR3 DNA reads as TGTGCCAGCAGCCAGGGTGGGGATGAGCAGTTCTTC. Its translation is CASSQGGDEQFF.

This clonotype was seen a few times. V is TRBV11-1 and J is TRBJ1-5, with D unclear. The V and J ends lost 0 bases and 0 bases respectively, with 15 bases between them. Germline values: CDR1 SGHAT, CDR2 FQDESV (reference sequence). The CDR3 spans 18 residues. The CDR3 reads CASSLATEQIDSNQPQHF. DNA for the CDR3: TGTGCCAGCAGCTTAGCGACGGAACAGATAGATAGCAATCAGCCCCAGCATTTT. Together with reference TRBV11-1 and TRBJ1-5, the CDR3 gives the full variable domain: EAEVAQSPRYKITEKSQAVAFWCDPISGHATLYWYRQILGQGPELLVQFQDESVVDDSQLPKDRFSAERLKGVDSTLKIQPAELGDSAMYLCASSLATEQIDSNQPQHFGDGTRLSIL.

The chain links TRBV5-1 to TRBJ2-1, with D perhaps TRBD1 or TRBD2 (5 bases each). The CDR3 consists of 15 residues. Germline loops: CDR1 SGHRS, CDR2 YFSETQ. V was trimmed by 4 bases and J by 9 bases, leaving 20 bases between them. CDR3 in amino acids: CASSPRGALVSEQFF. The CDR3 region has the DNA TGCGCCAGCAGCCCACGAGGGGCCCTGGTTAGTGAGCAGTTCTTC.

The chain uses TRBV28 and TRBJ2-7, with D tentatively TRBD2 (6 bases). V was shortened by 1 base and J by 4 bases, with 20 bases between the two germline ends. CDR1 MDHEN and CDR2 SYDVKM come from the germline V gene. The CDR3 length is 17 residues. In DNA form, the CDR3 reads TGTGCCAGCAGTTTATTTCCCCGGGGGTCCCCCAAGTACGAGCAGTACTTC. Translation gives CASSLFPRGSPKYEQYF. Complete variable domain (other parts from reference TRBV28 and TRBJ2-7): DVKVTQSSRYLVKRTGEKVFLECVQDMDHENMFWYRQDPGLGLRLIYFSYDVKMKEKGDIPEGYSVSREKKERFSLILESASTNQTSMYLCASSLFPRGSPKYEQYFGPGTRLTVT.

This clonotype was counted between two and nine times. J is TRBJ2-7 and V is TRBV5-1, with 9 bases aligning to TRBD1. Germline CDR1 SGHRS, CDR2 YFSETQ. V shed 4 bases, J shed 5 bases, and the junction held 7 bases outside the gene matches. CDR3 size: 14 residues. The CDR3 coding sequence is TGCGCCAGCAGCCCTGGACAGGGGCGGAACGAGCAGTACTTC. Amino acids: CASSPGQGRNEQYF.

This clonotype was seen a few times. The gene calls are TRBV19 and TRBJ2-1, with a tentative D call TRBD2 (6 bases). The CDR3 has 16 amino acids. Germline V CDR1 and CDR2: LNHDA, SQIVND (reference sequence). V was clipped by 0 bases and J by 6 bases, with 15 bases between them. CDR3 nucleotides: TGTGCCAGTAGTATAGATCCGGGAGTAGCTTTCAATGAGCAGTTCTTC. Translating gives CASSIDPGVAFNEQFF.

J is TRBJ2-3 and V is TRBV29-1; D is perhaps TRBD1 (6 bases). V lost 3 bases to trimming and J lost 6 bases, with 13 bases between them. The CDR3 is 13 residues long. Germline V gene data show CDR1 as SQVTM and CDR2 as ANQGSEA. CDR3: CSVERGHLDTQYF. The CDR3 DNA reads as TGCAGCGTTGAGAGGGGACATCTCGATACGCAGTATTTT.

The J gene is TRBJ2-2, the V gene TRBV24-1; 8 positions match TRBD1. Germline CDR1 reads KGHDR; CDR2 reads SFDVKD. Unmatched junction bases numbered 5, after V lost 4 bases and J lost 2 bases. The CDR3 runs 16 residues. The CDR3, as DNA: TGTGCCACCAGTGACCCTGACAGGGGTAACACCGGGGAGCTGTTTTTT. Protein: CATSDPDRGNTGELFF.

The chain recombines TRBV11-2 with TRBJ2-7; D is undetermined. The germline V and J ends were trimmed by 1 base and 5 bases, with 15 bases remaining between them. The CDR3 is made up of 15 amino acids. Germline values: CDR1 SGHAT, CDR2 FQNNGV. The CDR3 nucleotides read TGTGCCAGCAGCTTAGTAAGGGCCAGTGTCCACGAGCAGTACTTC. This gives the protein CASSLVRASVHEQYF.

This clonotype was seen a few times. The rearrangement joins TRBV6-1 to TRBJ2-7, with D perhaps TRBD2 (5 bases). The ends were cut back, 7 bases at V and 1 base at J, with 23 bases in the middle. This CDR3 contains 17 residues. The germline gives CDR1 MNHNS, CDR2 SASEGT. CDR3 in DNA: TGTGCCAGCAAAGCGAATAGGTGGGGAGATTCGTCCTACGAGCAGTACTTC. It is translated as CASKANRWGDSSYEQYF.

This clonotype was seen a few times. The chain joins TRBV20-1 to TRBJ2-5; maybe TRBD2 (5 bases). With 0 bases removed from V and 2 bases from J, the gap between germline ends came to 13 bases. The germline V gene encodes CDR1 DFQATT and CDR2 SNEGSKA (reference sequence). The CDR3 extends over 15 amino acids. CDR3 sequence: CSARDLIGIQETQYF. The DNA for the CDR3 is TGCAGTGCTAGAGACCTTATCGGGATTCAAGAGACCCAGTACTTC.

This clonotype was picked up many times. J is TRBJ1-1 and V is TRBV28; possible D gene TRBD1, 5 bases. The V gene lost 4 bases and the J gene lost 4 bases, with 10 bases spanning the gap. Germline V lookup: CDR1 MDHEN, CDR2 SYDVKM. This CDR3 spans 13 amino acids. CDR3 sequence reads: CASSWVGTTEAFF. The CDR3 bases are TGTGCCAGCAGTTGGGTGGGGACCACTGAAGCTTTCTTT.

This clonotype has ten or more counts. The gene calls are TRBV12-3 or TRBV12-4 and TRBJ2-7; D possibly corresponds to TRBD2 (6 bases). The germline V and J ends were trimmed by 5 bases and 2 bases, with 13 bases remaining between them. The CDR3 sequence is 14 residues long. The CDR3 loop reads CASSIGTSTYEQYF. The CDR3 DNA reads TGTGCCAGCAGTATCGGGACTTCCACCTACGAGCAGTACTTC.

The chain joins TRBV6-5 to TRBJ1-6; D may be TRBD1 (5 bases). The CDR3 extends over 14 amino acids. Germline CDR1 reads MNHEY; CDR2 reads SVGAGI. The V and J ends lost 2 bases and 7 bases respectively, with 9 bases between them. The CDR3 bases are TGTGCCAGCAGTTACGGGGGAAGGAATTCACCCCTCCACTTT. It yields the protein CASSYGGRNSPLHF.

This chain uses TRBV7-2 with TRBJ2-3, with TRBD2 as a possible D gene (5 bases). Trimming removed 5 bases from V and 5 bases from J, with 8 bases in between. CDR1 and CDR2 from the germline V gene are SGHTA and FQGNSA. The CDR3 spans 12 residues. CDR3: CASSTTRDTQYF. The CDR3 DNA reads TGTGCCAGCAGCACTACTAGAGATACGCAGTATTTT.

This clonotype has more than one count but fewer than ten. The J gene is TRBJ2-5, the V gene TRBV7-7; TRBD1 might be the D (5 bases). The germline CDR1 and CDR2 sequences are SSHAT and FNYEAQ (reference sequence). The CDR3 spans 16 residues. The germline V and J ends were trimmed by 1 base and 2 bases, with 14 bases remaining between them. CDR3 loop: CASSLGERQTQETQYF. The CDR3 DNA follows: TGTGCCAGCAGCTTAGGCGAACGACAGACACAAGAGACCCAGTACTTC. Together with reference TRBV7-7 and TRBJ2-5, the CDR3 gives the full variable domain: GAGVSQSPRYKVTKRGQDVTLRCDPISSHATLYWYQQALGQGPEFLTYFNYEAQPDKSGLPSDRFSAERPEGSISTLTIQRTEQRDSAMYRCASSLGERQTQETQYFGPGTRLLVL.

The sample holds a few counts of this clonotype. This rearrangement joins TRBV6-5 to TRBJ1-4; possible D gene TRBD1, 5 bases. V was pared by 0 bases and J by 4 bases, with 9 bases between. The CDR3 covers 15 residues. Germline V gene lookup returns CDR1 MNHEY and CDR2 SVGAGI. CDR3 nucleotide sequence: TGTGCCAGCAGTTACTCCGACAGTCGTAATGAAAAACTGTTTTTT. Translated: CASSYSDSRNEKLFF.

This chain uses TRBV20-1 with TRBJ2-1; TRBD2 aligns across 8 bases. The CDR3 length is 14 residues. Germline V lookup: CDR1 DFQATT, CDR2 SNEGSKA (reference sequence). J was trimmed by 6 bases and V by 6 bases; bases with no gene match: 10. CDR3 nucleotide sequence: TGCAGTGCCAGACAGACGGGACTAGTCAATGAGCAGTTCTTC. Protein: CSARQTGLVNEQFF.

The chain joins TRBV20-1 to TRBJ2-1, with D unclear. This CDR3 contains 13 residues. Per the germline V gene, CDR1 is DFQATT and CDR2 is SNEGSKA (reference sequence). The V gene lost 0 bases and the J gene lost 6 bases, with 9 bases spanning the gap. The CDR3 DNA reads TGCAGTGCTAGAGAGCCCGGTACCAATGAGCAGTTCTTC. The encoded protein is CSAREPGTNEQFF.

The chain is built from TRBV5-4 and TRBJ2-5; D tentatively fits TRBD1 or TRBD2 (5 bases each). Looked up from germline, CDR1 is SGHNT and CDR2 is YYREEE (reference sequence). V shed 4 bases and J shed 5 bases, with 18 bases lying between them. CDR3 length: 15 amino acids. CDR3 region: CASSPEGTQIETQYF. The CDR3 DNA follows: TGTGCCAGCAGCCCGGAAGGGACCCAGATCGAGACCCAGTACTTC.

This clonotype has just a few counts. V gene TRBV7-9 combines with J gene TRBJ2-3, with D perhaps matching TRBD2 (5 bases). Germline V gene sequence: CDR1 SEHNR, CDR2 FQNEAQ (reference sequence). The CDR3 runs 15 residues. Trimming stripped 5 bases from V and 2 bases from J, with 14 bases between. Written as DNA, the CDR3 is TGTGCCAGCAGCATCGACTACACCCTCACAGATACGCAGTATTTT. Protein: CASSIDYTLTDTQYF.

The chain recombines TRBV7-2 with TRBJ1-3, with a tentative D call TRBD1 (5 bases). CDR1 is SGHTA and CDR2 is FQGNSA in the germline V gene. V was shortened by 5 bases and J by 1 base, with 12 bases between the two germline ends. The CDR3 is 15 residues long. CDR3 residues: CASSRSGGSGNTIYF. The CDR3 DNA reads TGTGCCAGCAGCCGAAGTGGGGGATCTGGAAACACCATATATTTT.

This clonotype has ten or more counts. V usage is TRBV18 and J usage is TRBJ2-2, with TRBD1 identical over 9 bases. The CDR3 totals 16 residues. The V gene's germline CDR1 is KGHSH and CDR2 LQKENI. The junction had 6 bases not matched to a gene; V was cut back by 3 bases and J by 4 bases. The CDR3 DNA follows: TGTGCCAGCTCACCCGCCGGGACAGGGATCACCGGGGAGCTGTTTTTT. This translates into CASSPAGTGITGELFF.

The table lists this clonotype with a few counts. This sequence joins TRBV4-1 and TRBJ2-1, with D perhaps assigned TRBD1 or TRBD2 (6 bases each). Germline loops: CDR1 MGHRA, CDR2 YSYEKL. This CDR3 comprises 17 residues. V shed 4 bases and J shed 9 bases, with 25 bases lying between them. CDR3 region: CASSPHLFRGRIPEQFF. CDR3 nucleotide sequence: TGCGCCAGCAGCCCCCACTTGTTTCGGGGGCGGATCCCTGAGCAGTTCTTC.

In its sample, this clonotype was seen many times. In nucleotides, the CDR3 is TGCAGTGCTAGTTGGCAGGCCCGGGGGGAGCAGTACTTC. As protein: CSASWQARGEQYF. The V and J genes are TRBV20-1 and TRBJ2-7; tentative D call: TRBD2 (6 bases). Germline CDR1 reads DFQATT; CDR2 reads SNEGSKA (reference sequence). This CDR3 region has 13 residues. V gave up 3 bases and J gave up 7 bases, with 16 bases separating them.

This chain links TRBV29-1 with TRBJ2-2, with D possibly TRBD1 on 5 matching bases. Looked up from germline, CDR1 is SQVTM and CDR2 is ANQGSEA. The CDR3 consists of 11 residues. Trimming took 6 bases from V and 6 from J, leaving 8 bases between them. The CDR3: CSVTGAGELFF. DNA for the CDR3: TGCAGCGTCACAGGAGCCGGGGAGCTGTTTTTT.

This clonotype was counted ten times or more. The chain employs TRBV20-1 and TRBJ2-3, with TRBD2 matching over 7 bases. J was trimmed by 4 bases and V by 4 bases; bases with no gene match: 14. This CDR3 is 16 amino acids long. The V gene's germline CDR1 is DFQATT and CDR2 SNEGSKA (reference sequence). CDR3 sequence: CSAMPPGLAVADTQYF. CDR3 DNA sequence: TGCAGTGCTATGCCCCCGGGGCTAGCGGTGGCAGATACGCAGTATTTT.

V and J are TRBV6-6 and TRBJ2-7, with D perhaps being TRBD1 or TRBD2 (5 bases each). V was clipped by 5 bases and J by 7 bases, with 15 bases between them. Germline CDR1 and CDR2: MNHNY and SVGAGI (reference sequence). The CDR3 has 13 amino acids. The CDR3 sequence is CASSPPGGGEQYF. CDR3 sequence (DNA): TGTGCCAGCAGTCCCCCGGGTGGGGGTGAGCAGTACTTC.

The chain is built from TRBV29-1 and TRBJ2-1; D is possibly TRBD2 (6 bases). The V end was cut by 3 bases, the J end by 6 bases, with 15 bases between. CDR3 size: 14 residues. Germline V CDR1 and CDR2: SQVTM, ANQGSEA. The CDR3 DNA follows: TGCAGCGTTGAGGGCCAGGGAGGTATCAATGAGCAGTTCTTC. This gives the protein CSVEGQGGINEQFF.